The subject of this entry is one TCR beta chain. This receptor's antigen is unknown. No base qualities exist here, and no much larger clone lies one base off it. CDR1 and CDR2, looked up from the germline V gene, are LGHNA and YNFKEQ. Reading from cysteine to phenylalanine, the CDR3 counts 15 amino acids. The CDR3 DNA has 45 bases and is translated from base 1. Trimming accounts for 1 base at V and 2 bases at J, while the number of junction bases matched to no gene is 3. Preparation of the library involved the immunoSEQ multiplex PCR assay. Each sample had around 92,000 TCR templates assayed by the deep sequencing platform. Genomic DNA extracted from sorted T cells was the material used for TCRbeta CDR3 sequencing. The authors' analysis ran thus. The R programming language was used for the clonal analysis of the TCRbeta CDR3 data. Unstimulated samples were compared with post-reaction CFSE-low samples to define alloreactive CD4+ and CD8+ clones. Regulatory or non-regulatory origin of alloreactive CD4+ clones was assigned by matching sequences to the sorted unstimulated Treg and non-Treg repertoires. TCRdb mirrors the immuneACCESS table, restricted to in-frame sequences. Some clones are absent from its copies; in checked studies, under half trace to an unresolved V gene, and the reason for the others is unknown. V and J calls and clone size follow that table, whereas D and trimming were derived from the DNA. The sample table contains roughly 62,000 clones; only one count was recorded for roughly 85% of them. The ten largest clones represent 0.4% to 0.5% of the sample.

This entry comes from a study of siplizumab effects on memory and regulatory T cells (dated by TCRdb to between 2017 and 2020). Background for the entire study: The effect of the anti-CD2 antibody siplizumab on alloreactive T-cell subsets was examined in allogeneic mixed lymphocyte reactions constructed from human PBMCs. Results and caveats for the whole study, not just this receptor: Whether proliferating Tregs from siplizumab cultures were suppressive was not functionally confirmed. Because sequences at frequencies below about 10^-5 were poorly captured, only a minor fraction of alloreactive clones could be mapped back to unstimulated subsets. The cumulative frequency of alloreactive sequences that could be traced back to unstimulated CD4+ memory T cells was significantly reduced by siplizumab. Roughly 80-95% of proliferating CD4+ or CD8+ clones could not be assigned a naive or memory phenotype. Of the alloreactive CD4+ clones that could be mapped, the Treg-derived share averaged approximately 69% with siplizumab compared with around 25% in control reactions. Compared with memory T cells, unstimulated naive T cells appeared more diverse, and naive cells seemed to make a substantial contribution to the alloresponse.

Additional sequencing covered unstimulated subsets from three donor pairs, namely CD8+ effector memory, CD4+ naive, CD8+ TEMRA, CD4+ memory and CD8+ naive. Sorted unstimulated T cells and proliferating T cells recovered from mixed lymphocyte reactions were subjected to TCRbeta CDR3 sequencing. Fresh whole blood from approximately ten HLA-typed healthy donors was used to isolate PBMCs. The sequencing input was memory CD4+ T cells sorted from blood. The cell subset or site label on this specimen signifies: unstimulated CD4+ memory T cells. This TCR was recovered from a human donor in good health. This chain joins TRBV4-2 to TRBJ2-3, and 7 junctional nucleotides match TRBD1. In nucleotides, the sequence is TGTGCCAGCAGCCAAGGCAGGGGGATCACAGATACGCAGTATTTT. The translation is CASSQGRGITDTQYF.